A single sample is the source of the 9 T cell receptor beta chains below, sequenced in a study of blood T cell repertoires in COVID-19. TCRdb keeps only in-frame clones here, not all; method: immunoSEQ multiplex PCR. Of over 150,000 clones listed, about four fifths are singletons. Sequencing input: PBMCs or T cells enriched from blood (not recorded which). These receptor sequences come from a woman aged 55-69 years who had recovered from COVID-19.

The chain joins TRBV19 to TRBJ2-6; TRBD1 might be the D (6 bases). Trimming took off 7 bases at V and 4 bases at J, with 20 bases between the two ends. This CDR3 region has 17 residues. The germline CDR1 and CDR2 sequences are LNHDA and SQIVND (reference sequence). The CDR3 sequence is CASNELGTGSGANVLTF. As DNA, the CDR3 is TGTGCCAGTAACGAACTAGGAACAGGGTCCGGGGCCAACGTCCTGACTTTC. The full variable domain, its missing parts supplied by reference TRBV19 and TRBJ2-6, is DGGITQSPKYLFRKEGQNVTLSCEQNLNHDAMYWYRQDPGQGLRLIYYSQIVNDFQKGDIAEGYSVSREKKESFPLTVTSAQKNPTAFYLCASNELGTGSGANVLTFGAGSRLTVL.

The chain carries TRBV3-1 (or the pseudogene TRBV3-2) and TRBJ1-5, with D tentatively TRBD1 (5 bases). From germline, CDR1 is LGHDT and CDR2 YNNKEL (reference sequence). This CDR3 is 13 amino acids long. V lost 6 bases and J 4 bases, leaving 10 bases between the germline ends. The chain's CDR3 is CASSDSLNQPQHF. CDR3 nucleotide sequence: TGTGCCAGCAGTGACAGCCTTAATCAGCCCCAGCATTTT.

This rearrangement joins TRBV6-5 to TRBJ2-3, with 7 bases fitting TRBD2. Per germline, CDR1 MNHEY and CDR2 SVGAGI. The trim removed 0 bases at V and 3 bases at J, leaving 3 bases unmatched. The CDR3 loop spans 15 amino acids. CDR3 coding DNA: TGTGCCAGCAGTTACTCGCCGGGGGGAACAGATACGCAGTATTTT. It codes for CASSYSPGGTDTQYF.

This rearrangement joins TRBV14 to TRBJ1-1; possibly TRBD1 for D (5 bases). The germline V gene encodes CDR1 SGHDN and CDR2 FVKESK. Trimming took 1 base from V and 4 from J, leaving 13 bases between them. The CDR3 has 15 amino acids. CDR3 coding DNA: TGTGCCAGCAGCCAAGTCTTCGGGGGGGGCACTGAAGCTTTCTTT. Translated, it gives CASSQVFGGGTEAFF.

The V gene is TRBV6-5, the J gene TRBJ2-2; 7 bases map to TRBD1. After removal of 6 bases from V and 1 base from J, the junction contained 2 bases not matched to a gene. This CDR3 spans 14 amino acids. CDR1 and CDR2 (germline): MNHEY, SVGAGI. The CDR3 coding sequence is TGTGCCAGCAGAGGGACAGTGAACACCGGGGAGCTGTTTTTT. Amino acid sequence: CASRGTVNTGELFF.

V usage is TRBV7-9 and J usage is TRBJ1-2; possibly TRBD1 for D (5 bases). CDR3 length equals 14 residues. The germline V gene has CDR1 SEHNR and CDR2 FQNEAQ (reference sequence). V lost 5 bases, J lost 4 bases, and 14 bases lay in between. The CDR3 DNA is TGTGCCAGCAGCCCCGGTCCAGGGCGCTATGGCTACACCTTC. Translating it yields CASSPGPGRYGYTF.

The V call is TRBV30, the J call TRBJ2-7; 9 nucleotides agree with TRBD2. Per germline, CDR1 GTSNPN and CDR2 SVGIG (reference sequence). Trimming took 0 bases from V and 13 from J; bases not matched to a gene: 10. This CDR3 spans 13 amino acids. CDR3 DNA: TGTGCCTGGAGTGTAGCGGGGGGCCGGGTCGCTTACTTC. Its protein product is CAWSVAGGRVAYF.

This chain uses TRBV24-1 with TRBJ2-5; maybe TRBD2 (6 bases). CDR3 length: 16 residues. The ends were cut back, 4 bases at V and 4 bases at J, with 18 bases in the middle. CDR1 and CDR2 (germline): KGHDR, SFDVKD. CDR3 sequence: CATSDPKTRAAETQYF. The CDR3, as DNA: TGTGCCACCAGTGACCCTAAGACTAGGGCGGCAGAGACCCAGTACTTC.

The chain employs TRBV14 and TRBJ2-2; maybe TRBD1 (6 bases). CDR3 size: 15 residues. The germline V and J ends were trimmed by 3 bases and 3 bases, with 11 bases remaining between them. Germline lookup yields CDR1 SGHDN and CDR2 FVKESK. CDR3 amino acids: CASSHADRYTGELFF. Here the CDR3 DNA reads TGTGCCAGCAGCCACGCCGACAGGTACACCGGGGAGCTGTTTTTT.